One TCR beta chain is described in this entry. Its cognate antigen is unknown. At one end, the junction sequence differs from germline, possibly due to a read error. A modified ARM-PCR protocol with three rounds of nested PCR amplified TCRbeta. One entry per CDR3 protein, called by TCRdb with MiXCR from the multiplex PCR reads. The data show about 110,000 distinct CDR3 sequences, 50% to 70% seen once. This sample's RNA came from whole unsorted tissue. More than 3 cm separated this lung sample from the edge of the tumor. Donors were chemotherapy-naive, newly diagnosed lung cancer surgical patients in China, August–late 2014. This sample was taken from a study of tumor and adjacent non-tumor tissue in lung cancer. Study-wide background: There were 11 to 13 adenocarcinoma, 2 squamous cell carcinoma and 1 small cell lung cancer cases. Study-wide points: TCR diversity was significantly greater in tumor than normal lung tissue. Higher tumor TCR diversity was associated with shorter survival.

The CDR3 is made up of 12 amino acids. The germline CDR1 and CDR2 sequences are SGHNT and YENEEA. This sequence was found in a man in his sixties with non-small cell lung cancer. Sequenced: distant non-tumor lung tissue. The chain uses TRBV11-3 and TRBJ2-1; no clear D gene. The CDR3 loop is CPSSLEDEEQFF. The CDR3 DNA reads TGTCCCAGCAGCTTAGAGGACGAAGAGCAGTTCTTC.